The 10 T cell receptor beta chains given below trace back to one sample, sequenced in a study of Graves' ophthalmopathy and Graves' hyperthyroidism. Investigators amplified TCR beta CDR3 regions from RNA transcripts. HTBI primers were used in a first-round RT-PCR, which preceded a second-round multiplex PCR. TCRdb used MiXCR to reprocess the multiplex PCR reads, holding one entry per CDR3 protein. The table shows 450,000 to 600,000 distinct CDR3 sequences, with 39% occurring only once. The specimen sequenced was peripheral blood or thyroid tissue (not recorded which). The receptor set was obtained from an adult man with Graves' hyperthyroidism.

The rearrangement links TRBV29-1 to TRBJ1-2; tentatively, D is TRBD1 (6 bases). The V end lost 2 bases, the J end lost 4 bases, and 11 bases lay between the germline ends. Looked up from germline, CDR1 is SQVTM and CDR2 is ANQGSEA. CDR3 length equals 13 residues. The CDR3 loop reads CSVETGIIYGYTF. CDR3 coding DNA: TGCAGCGTTGAAACAGGGATAATCTATGGCTACACCTTC.

CDR3 bases: TGTGCCAGCAGTTTAGCGACAGGGGGAAATGAGCAGTTCTTC. Translating gives CASSLATGGNEQFF. The V gene is TRBV12-3 or TRBV12-4, the J gene TRBJ2-1, with TRBD1 identical over 9 bases. This CDR3 region has 14 residues. Losses at the gene ends were 0 bases for V and 7 bases for J; bases not matched to a gene: 1.

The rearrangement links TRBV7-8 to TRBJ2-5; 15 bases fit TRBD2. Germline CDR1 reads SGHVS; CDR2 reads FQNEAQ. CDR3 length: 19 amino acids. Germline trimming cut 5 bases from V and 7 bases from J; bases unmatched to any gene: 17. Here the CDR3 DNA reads TGTGCCAGCAGCACAACCGGGACTAGCGGGAGGTACACGTTTCGGACCCAGTACTTC. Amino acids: CASSTTGTSGRYTFRTQYF.

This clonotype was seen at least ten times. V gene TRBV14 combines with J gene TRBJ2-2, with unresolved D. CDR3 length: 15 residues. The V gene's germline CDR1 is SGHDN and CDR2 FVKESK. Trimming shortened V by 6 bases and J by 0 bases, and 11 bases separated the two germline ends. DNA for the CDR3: TGTGCCAGCAGTCTACTGGGCCCGAACACCGGGGAGCTGTTTTTT. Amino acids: CASSLLGPNTGELFF.

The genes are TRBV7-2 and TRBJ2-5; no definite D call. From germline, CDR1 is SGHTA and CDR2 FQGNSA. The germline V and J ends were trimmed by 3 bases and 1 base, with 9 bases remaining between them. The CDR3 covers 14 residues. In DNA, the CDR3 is TGTGCCAGCAGCTTCCACGGGCCCCAAGAGACCCAGTACTTC. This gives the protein CASSFHGPQETQYF.

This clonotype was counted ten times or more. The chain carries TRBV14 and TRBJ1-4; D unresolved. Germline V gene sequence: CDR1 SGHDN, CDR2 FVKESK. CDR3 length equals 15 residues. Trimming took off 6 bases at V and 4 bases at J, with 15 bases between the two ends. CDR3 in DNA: TGTGCCAGCAGTAGCCAAGGGATCGGTAATGAAAAACTGTTTTTT. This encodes CASSSQGIGNEKLFF.

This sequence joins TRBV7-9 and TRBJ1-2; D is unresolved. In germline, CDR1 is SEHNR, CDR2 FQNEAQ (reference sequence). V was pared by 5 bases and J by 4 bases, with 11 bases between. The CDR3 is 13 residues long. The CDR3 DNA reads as TGTGCCAGCAGCCTCATGGCACCCTATGGCTACACCTTC. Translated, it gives CASSLMAPYGYTF.

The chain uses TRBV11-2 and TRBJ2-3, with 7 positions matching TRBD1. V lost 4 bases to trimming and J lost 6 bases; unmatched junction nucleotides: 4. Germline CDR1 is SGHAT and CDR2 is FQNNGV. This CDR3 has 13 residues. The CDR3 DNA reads TGTGCCAGCAGCTCCAGGGGGAAGGATACGCAGTATTTT. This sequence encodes CASSSRGKDTQYF.

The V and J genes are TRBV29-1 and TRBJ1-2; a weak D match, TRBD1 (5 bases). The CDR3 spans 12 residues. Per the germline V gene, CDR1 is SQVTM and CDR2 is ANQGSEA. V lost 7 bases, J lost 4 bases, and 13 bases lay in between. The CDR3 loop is CSEWTGPYGYTF. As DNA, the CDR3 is TGCAGCGAATGGACGGGGCCCTATGGCTACACCTTC.

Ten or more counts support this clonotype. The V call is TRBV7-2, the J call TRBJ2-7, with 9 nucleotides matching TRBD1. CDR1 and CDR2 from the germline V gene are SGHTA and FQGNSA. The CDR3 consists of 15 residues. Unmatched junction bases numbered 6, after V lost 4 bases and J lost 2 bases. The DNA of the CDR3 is TGTGCCAGCAGCTCCCCCGGACAGGGGACCTACGAGCAGTACTTC. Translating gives CASSSPGQGTYEQYF.